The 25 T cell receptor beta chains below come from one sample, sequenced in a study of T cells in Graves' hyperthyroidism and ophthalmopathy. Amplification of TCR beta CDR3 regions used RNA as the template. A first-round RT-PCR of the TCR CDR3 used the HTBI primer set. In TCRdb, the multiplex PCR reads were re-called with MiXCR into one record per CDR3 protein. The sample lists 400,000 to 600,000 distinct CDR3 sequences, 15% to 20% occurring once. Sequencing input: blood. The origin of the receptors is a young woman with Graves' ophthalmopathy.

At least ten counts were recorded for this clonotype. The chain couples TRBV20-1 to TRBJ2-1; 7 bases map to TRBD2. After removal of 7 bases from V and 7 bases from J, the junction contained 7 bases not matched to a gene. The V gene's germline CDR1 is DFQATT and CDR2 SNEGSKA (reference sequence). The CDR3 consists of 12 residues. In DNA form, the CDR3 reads TGCAGTGTAGGGCGGGGGTGGAATGAGCAGTTCTTC. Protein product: CSVGRGWNEQFF.

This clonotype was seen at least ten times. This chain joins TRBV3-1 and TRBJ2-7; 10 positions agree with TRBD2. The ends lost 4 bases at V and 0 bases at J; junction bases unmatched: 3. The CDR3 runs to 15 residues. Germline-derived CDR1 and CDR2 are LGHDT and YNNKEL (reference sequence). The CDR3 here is CASSPASGSSYEQYF. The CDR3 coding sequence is TGTGCCAGCAGCCCTGCTAGCGGGAGCTCCTACGAGCAGTACTTC.

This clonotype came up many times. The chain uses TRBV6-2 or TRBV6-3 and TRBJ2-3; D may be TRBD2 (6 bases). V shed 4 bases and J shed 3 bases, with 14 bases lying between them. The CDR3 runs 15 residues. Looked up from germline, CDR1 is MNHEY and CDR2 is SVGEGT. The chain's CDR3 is CASSLKTRGTDTQYF. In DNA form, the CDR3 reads TGTGCCAGCAGTTTGAAGACTAGAGGAACAGATACGCAGTATTTT.

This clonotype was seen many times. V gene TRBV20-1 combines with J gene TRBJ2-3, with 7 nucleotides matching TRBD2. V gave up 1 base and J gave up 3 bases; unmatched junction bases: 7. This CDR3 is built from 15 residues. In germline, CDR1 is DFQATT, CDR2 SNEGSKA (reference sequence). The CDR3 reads CSARVGGSRTDTQYF. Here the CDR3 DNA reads TGCAGTGCTAGAGTCGGCGGGAGCCGAACAGATACGCAGTATTTT.

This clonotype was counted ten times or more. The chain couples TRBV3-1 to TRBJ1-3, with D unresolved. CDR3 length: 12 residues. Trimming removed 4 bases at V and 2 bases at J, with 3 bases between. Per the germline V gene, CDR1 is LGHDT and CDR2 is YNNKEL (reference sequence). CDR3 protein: CASSPTGNTIYF. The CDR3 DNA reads TGTGCCAGCAGCCCGACTGGAAACACCATATATTTT.

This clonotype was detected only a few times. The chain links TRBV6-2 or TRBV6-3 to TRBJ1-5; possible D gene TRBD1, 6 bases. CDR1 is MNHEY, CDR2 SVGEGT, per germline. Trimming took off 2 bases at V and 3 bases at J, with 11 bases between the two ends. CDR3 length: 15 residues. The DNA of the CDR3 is TGTGCCAGCAGTTACCTAAGGACAGTCAATCAGCCCCAGCATTTT. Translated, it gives CASSYLRTVNQPQHF.

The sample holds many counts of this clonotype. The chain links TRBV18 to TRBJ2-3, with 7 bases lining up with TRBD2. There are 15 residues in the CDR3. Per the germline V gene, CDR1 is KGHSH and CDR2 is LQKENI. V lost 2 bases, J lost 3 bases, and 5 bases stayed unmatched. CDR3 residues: CASSPEGLETDTQYF. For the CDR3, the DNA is TGTGCCAGCTCACCAGAAGGACTAGAGACAGATACGCAGTATTTT. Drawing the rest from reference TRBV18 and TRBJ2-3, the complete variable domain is NAGVMQNPRHLVRRRGQEARLRCSPMKGHSHVYWYRQLPEEGLKFMVYLQKENIIDESGMPKERFSAEFPKEGPSILRIQQVVRGDSAAYFCASSPEGLETDTQYFGPGTRLTVL.

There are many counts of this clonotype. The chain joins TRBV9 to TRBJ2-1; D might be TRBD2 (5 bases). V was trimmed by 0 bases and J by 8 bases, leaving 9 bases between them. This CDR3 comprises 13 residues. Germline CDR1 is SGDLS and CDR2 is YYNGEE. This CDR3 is CASSVGLADEQFF. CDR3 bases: TGTGCCAGCAGCGTAGGGCTAGCCGATGAGCAGTTCTTC.

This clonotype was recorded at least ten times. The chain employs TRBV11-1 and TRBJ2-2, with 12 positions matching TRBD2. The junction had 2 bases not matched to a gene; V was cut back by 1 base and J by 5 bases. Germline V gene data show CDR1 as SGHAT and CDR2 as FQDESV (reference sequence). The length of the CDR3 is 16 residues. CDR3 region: CASSLDGLAGTGELFF. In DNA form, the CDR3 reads TGTGCCAGCAGCTTAGACGGACTAGCGGGAACCGGGGAGCTGTTTTTT.

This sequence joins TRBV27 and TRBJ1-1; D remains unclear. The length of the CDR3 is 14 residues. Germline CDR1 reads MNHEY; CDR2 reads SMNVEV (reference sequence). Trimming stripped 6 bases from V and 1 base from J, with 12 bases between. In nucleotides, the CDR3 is TGTGCCAGCAGACTAGGGTTGGCGAACACTGAAGCTTTCTTT. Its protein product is CASRLGLANTEAFF.

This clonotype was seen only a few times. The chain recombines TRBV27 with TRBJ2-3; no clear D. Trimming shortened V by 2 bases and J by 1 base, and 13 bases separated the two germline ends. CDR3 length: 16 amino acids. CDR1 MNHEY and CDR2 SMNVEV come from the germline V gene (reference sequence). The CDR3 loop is CASSLISARGTDTQYF. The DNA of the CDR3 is TGTGCCAGCAGTTTAATTTCGGCTAGGGGCACAGATACGCAGTATTTT.

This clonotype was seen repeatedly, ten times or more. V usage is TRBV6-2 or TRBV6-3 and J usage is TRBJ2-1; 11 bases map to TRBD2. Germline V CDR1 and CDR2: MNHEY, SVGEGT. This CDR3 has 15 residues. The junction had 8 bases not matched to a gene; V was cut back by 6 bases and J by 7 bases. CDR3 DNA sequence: TGTGCCAGCAGGCCAGGGACTAGCGGTGGGAATGAGCAGTTCTTC. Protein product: CASRPGTSGGNEQFF.

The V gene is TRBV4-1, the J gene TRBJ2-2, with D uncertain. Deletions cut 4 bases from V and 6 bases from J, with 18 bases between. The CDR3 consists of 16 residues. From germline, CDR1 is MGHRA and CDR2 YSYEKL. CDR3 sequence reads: CASSPRSGVGAGELFF. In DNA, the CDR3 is TGCGCCAGCAGCCCCCGGAGTGGGGTTGGGGCCGGGGAGCTGTTTTTT.

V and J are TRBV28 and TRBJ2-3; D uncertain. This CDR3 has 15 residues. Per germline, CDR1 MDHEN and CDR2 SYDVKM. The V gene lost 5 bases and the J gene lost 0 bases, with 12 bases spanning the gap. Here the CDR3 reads CASSKAAPSTDTQYF. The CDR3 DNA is TGTGCCAGCAGTAAGGCGGCGCCAAGCACAGATACGCAGTATTTT.

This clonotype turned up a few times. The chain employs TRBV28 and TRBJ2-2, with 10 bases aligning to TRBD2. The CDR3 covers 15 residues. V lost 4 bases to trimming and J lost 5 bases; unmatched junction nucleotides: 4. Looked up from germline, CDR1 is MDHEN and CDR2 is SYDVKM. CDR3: CASSYSGRRTGELFF. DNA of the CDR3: TGTGCCAGCAGTTATAGCGGGAGGAGAACCGGGGAGCTGTTTTTT. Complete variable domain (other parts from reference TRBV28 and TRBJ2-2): DVKVTQSSRYLVKRTGEKVFLECVQDMDHENMFWYRQDPGLGLRLIYFSYDVKMKEKGDIPEGYSVSREKKERFSLILESASTNQTSMYLCASSYSGRRTGELFFGEGSRLTVL.

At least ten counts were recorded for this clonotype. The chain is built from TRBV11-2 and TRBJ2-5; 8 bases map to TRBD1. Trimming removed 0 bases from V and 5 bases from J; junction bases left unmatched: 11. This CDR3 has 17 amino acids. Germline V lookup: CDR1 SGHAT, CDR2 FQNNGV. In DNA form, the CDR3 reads TGTGCCAGCAGCTTAGATCCTCTGGGGACAGGCGGTGAGACCCAGTACTTC. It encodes CASSLDPLGTGGETQYF.

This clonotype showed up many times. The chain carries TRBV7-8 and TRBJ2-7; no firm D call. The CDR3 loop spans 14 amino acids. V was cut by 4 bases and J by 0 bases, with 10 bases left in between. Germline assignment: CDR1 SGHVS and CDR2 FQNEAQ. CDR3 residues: CASSSIRSSYEQYF. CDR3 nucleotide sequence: TGTGCCAGCAGCTCAATACGTAGCTCCTACGAGCAGTACTTC.

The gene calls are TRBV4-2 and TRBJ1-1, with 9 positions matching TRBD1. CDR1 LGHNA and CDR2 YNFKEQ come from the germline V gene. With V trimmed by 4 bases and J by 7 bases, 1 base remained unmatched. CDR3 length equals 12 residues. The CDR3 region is CASSRQGDEAFF. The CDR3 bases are TGTGCCAGCAGCCGACAGGGGGATGAAGCTTTCTTT.

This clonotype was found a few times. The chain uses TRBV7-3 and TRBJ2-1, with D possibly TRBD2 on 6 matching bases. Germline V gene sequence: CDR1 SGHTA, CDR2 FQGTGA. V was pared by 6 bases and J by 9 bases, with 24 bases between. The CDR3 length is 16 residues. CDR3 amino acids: CASSLYTQPGGGEQFF. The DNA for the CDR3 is TGTGCCAGCAGTCTTTATACTCAACCCGGGGGTGGTGAGCAGTTCTTC.

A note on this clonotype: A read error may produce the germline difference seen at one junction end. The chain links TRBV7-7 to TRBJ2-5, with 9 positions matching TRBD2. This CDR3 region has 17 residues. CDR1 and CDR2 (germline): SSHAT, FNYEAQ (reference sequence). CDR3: CASSSNSGSGDQETQYF. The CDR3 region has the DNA TGTGCTAGCAGCTCAAATAGCGGGAGTGGGGACCAAGAGACCCAGTACTTC.

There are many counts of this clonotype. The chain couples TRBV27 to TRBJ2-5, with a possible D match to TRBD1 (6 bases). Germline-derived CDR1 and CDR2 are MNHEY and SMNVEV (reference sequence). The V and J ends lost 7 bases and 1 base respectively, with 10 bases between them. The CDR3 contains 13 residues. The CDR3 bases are TGTGCCAGCAAAGTACAGGGCCAAGAGACCCAGTACTTC. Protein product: CASKVQGQETQYF.

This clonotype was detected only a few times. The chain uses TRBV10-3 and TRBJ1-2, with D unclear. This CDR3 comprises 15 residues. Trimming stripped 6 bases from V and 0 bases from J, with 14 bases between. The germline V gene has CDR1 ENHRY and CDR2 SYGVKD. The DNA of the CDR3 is TGTGCCATCAGGAACCCCCGCAGTACTAACTATGGCTACACCTTC. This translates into CAIRNPRSTNYGYTF.

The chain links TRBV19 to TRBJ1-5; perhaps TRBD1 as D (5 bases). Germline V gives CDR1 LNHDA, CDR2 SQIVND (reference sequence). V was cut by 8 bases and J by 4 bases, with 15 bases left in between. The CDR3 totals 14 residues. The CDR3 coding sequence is TGTGCCAGTCCTTACCCAGGGATTAATCAGCCCCAGCATTTT. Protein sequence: CASPYPGINQPQHF.

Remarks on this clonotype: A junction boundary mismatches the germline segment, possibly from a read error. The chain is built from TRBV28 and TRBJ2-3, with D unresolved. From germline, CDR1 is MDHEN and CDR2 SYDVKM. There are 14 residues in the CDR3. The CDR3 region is CAGSSIGRGDTQYF. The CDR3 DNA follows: TGTGCCGGCAGTTCAATTGGACGTGGTGATACGCAGTATTTT.

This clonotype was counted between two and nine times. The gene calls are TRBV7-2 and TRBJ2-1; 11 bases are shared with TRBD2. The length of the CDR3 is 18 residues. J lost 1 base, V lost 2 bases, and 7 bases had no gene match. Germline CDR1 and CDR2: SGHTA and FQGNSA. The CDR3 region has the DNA TGTGCCAGCAGCTTAACCCGGGGACTAGCGGATTCCTACAATGAGCAGTTCTTC. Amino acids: CASSLTRGLADSYNEQFF.